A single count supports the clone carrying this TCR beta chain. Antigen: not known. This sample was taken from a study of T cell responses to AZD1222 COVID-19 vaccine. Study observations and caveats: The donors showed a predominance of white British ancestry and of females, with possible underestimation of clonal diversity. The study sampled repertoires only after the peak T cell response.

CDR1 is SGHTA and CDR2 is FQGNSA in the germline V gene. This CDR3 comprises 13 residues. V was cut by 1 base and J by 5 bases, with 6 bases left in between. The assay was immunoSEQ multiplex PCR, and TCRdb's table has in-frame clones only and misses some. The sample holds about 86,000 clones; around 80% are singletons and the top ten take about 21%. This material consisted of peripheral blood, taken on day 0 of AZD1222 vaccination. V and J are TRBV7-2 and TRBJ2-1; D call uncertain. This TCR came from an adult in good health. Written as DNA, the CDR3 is TGTGCCAGCAGCTTAGACAGAAACAATGAGCAGTTCTTC. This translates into CASSLDRNNEQFF. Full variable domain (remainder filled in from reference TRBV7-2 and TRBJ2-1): GAGVSQSPSNKVTEKGKDVELRCDPISGHTALYWYRQSLGQGLEFLIYFQGNSAPDKSGLPSDRFSAERTGGSVSTLTIQRTQQEDSAVYLCASSLDRNNEQFFGPGTRLTVL.